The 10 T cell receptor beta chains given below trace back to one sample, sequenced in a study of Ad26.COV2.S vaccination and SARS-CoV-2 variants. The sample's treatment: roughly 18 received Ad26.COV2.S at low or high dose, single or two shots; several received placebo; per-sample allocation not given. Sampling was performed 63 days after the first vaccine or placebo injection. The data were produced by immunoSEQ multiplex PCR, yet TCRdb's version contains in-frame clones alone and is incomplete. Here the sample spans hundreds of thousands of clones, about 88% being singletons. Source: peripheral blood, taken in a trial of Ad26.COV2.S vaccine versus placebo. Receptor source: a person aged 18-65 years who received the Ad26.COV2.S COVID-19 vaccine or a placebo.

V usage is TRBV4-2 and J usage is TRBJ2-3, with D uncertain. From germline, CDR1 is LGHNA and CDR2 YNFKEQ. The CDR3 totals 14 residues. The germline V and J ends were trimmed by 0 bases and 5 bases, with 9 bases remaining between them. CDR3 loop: CASSQDGPQDTQYF. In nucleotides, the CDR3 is TGTGCCAGCAGCCAAGATGGCCCCCAAGATACGCAGTATTTT.

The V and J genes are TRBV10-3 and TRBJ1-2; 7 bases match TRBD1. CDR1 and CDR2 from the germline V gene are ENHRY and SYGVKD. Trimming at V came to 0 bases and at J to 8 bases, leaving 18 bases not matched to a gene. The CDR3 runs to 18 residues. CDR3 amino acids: CAISESETVRDRFSGYTF. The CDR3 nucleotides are TGTGCCATCAGTGAGTCGGAGACTGTCCGGGACAGATTTTCCGGCTACACCTTC.

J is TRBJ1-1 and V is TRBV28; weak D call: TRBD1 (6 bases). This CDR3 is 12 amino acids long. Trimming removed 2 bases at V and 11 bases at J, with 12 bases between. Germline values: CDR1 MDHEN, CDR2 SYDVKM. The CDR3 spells CASSLPTGRAFF. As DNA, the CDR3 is TGTGCCAGCAGTTTACCCACAGGGAGGGCTTTCTTT. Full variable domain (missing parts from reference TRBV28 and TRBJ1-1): DVKVTQSSRYLVKRTGEKVFLECVQDMDHENMFWYRQDPGLGLRLIYFSYDVKMKEKGDIPEGYSVSREKKERFSLILESASTNQTSMYLCASSLPTGRAFFGQGTRLTVV.

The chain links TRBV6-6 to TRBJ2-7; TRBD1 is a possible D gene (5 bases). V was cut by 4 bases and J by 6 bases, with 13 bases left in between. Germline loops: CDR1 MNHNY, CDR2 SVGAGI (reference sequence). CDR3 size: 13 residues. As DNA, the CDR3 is TGTGCCAGCAGTTCTCCAGGGTTCGCCGAGCAGTACTTC. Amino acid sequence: CASSSPGFAEQYF.

CDR3 loop: CASSLKFSGRVTDTQYF. In nucleotides, the CDR3 is TGTGCCAGCAGCTTAAAGTTTAGCGGGAGGGTCACAGATACGCAGTATTTT. The chain recombines TRBV11-3 with TRBJ2-3; TRBD2 matches 11 bases. Trimming removed 2 bases from V and 2 bases from J; junction bases left unmatched: 6. The V gene's germline CDR1 is SGHNT and CDR2 YENEEA. The CDR3 consists of 17 residues.

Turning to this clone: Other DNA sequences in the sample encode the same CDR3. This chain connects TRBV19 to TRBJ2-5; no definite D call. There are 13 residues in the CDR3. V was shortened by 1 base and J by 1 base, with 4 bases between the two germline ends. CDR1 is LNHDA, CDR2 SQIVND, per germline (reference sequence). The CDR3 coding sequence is TGTGCCAGTAGTATAGTACTCCAAGAGACCCAGTACTTC. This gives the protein CASSIVLQETQYF.

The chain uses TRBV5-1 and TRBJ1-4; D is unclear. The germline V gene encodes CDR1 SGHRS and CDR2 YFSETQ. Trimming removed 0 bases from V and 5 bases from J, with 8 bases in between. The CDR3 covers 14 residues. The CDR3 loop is CASSLGIMNEKLFF. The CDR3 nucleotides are TGCGCCAGCAGCTTGGGGATAATGAATGAAAAACTGTTTTTT.

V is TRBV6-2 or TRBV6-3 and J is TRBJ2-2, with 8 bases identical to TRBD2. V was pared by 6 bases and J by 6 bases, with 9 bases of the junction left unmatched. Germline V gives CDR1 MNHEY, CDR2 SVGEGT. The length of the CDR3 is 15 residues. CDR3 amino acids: CASSPPGAGAGELFF. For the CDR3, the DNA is TGTGCCAGCAGCCCCCCGGGAGCGGGGGCCGGGGAGCTGTTTTTT.

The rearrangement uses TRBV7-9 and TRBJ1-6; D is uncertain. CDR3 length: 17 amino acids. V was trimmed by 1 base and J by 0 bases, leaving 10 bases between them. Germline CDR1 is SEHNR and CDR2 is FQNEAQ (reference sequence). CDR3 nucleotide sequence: TGTGCCAGCAGCTTAGGCGTCGGAGCCTCCTATAATTCACCCCTCCACTTT. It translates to CASSLGVGASYNSPLHF.

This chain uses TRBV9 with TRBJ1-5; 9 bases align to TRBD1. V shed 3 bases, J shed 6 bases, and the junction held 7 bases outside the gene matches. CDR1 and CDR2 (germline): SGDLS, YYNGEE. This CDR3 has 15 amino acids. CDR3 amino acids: CASSAGQGPGQPQHF. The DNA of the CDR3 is TGTGCCAGCAGCGCCGGACAGGGGCCCGGTCAGCCCCAGCATTTT.